One and the same sample provided the 8 T cell receptor beta chains below, sequenced in a study of beta chain features in type 1 diabetes. General study results and limits: Shortening of TCRB CDR3s, moderate but significant, appeared in all four CD4+ subsets of Type 1 diabetes patients.

Reverse transcription of all isolated RNA meant that expressed TCRB transcripts were sequenced. Assay used: immunoSEQ multiplex PCR; TCRdb lists only in-frame clones, some missing. The table lists some 350,000 clones, roughly 13% of them singletons, with roughly 0.015% in the top ten. No antigens are known for them. Sequences were obtained from naive CD4+ T cells from blood. The receptors were sampled from a woman under 30 with type 1 diabetes.

This clone was detected only a few times. Distinct nucleotide sequences in the sample also encode this CDR3. V and J are TRBV2 and TRBJ2-1; 7 nucleotides agree with TRBD1. This CDR3 comprises 14 residues. Germline CDR1 and CDR2: SNHLY and FYNNEI. The J segment lost 0 bases and the V segment lost 6 bases, leaving 2 bases of the junction unmatched. The CDR3 protein is CASRDRVSYNEQFF. CDR3 bases: TGTGCCAGCAGAGACAGGGTCTCCTACAATGAGCAGTTCTTC. The full variable domain, its missing parts supplied by reference TRBV2 and TRBJ2-1, is EPEVTQTPSHQVTQMGQEVILRCVPISNHLYFYWYRQILGQKVEFLVSFYNNEISEKSEIFDDQFSVERPDGSNFTLKIRSTKLEDSAMYFCASRDRVSYNEQFFGPGTRLTVL.

This sequence joins TRBV5-1 and TRBJ2-7, with 9 bases matching TRBD2. CDR1 and CDR2 from the germline V gene are SGHRS and YFSETQ. CDR3 length equals 18 residues. The V and J ends lost 0 bases and 7 bases, in that order; junction bases with no gene match: 17. The chain's CDR3 is CASSLAASGKCLSGEQYV. For the CDR3, the DNA is TGCGCCAGCAGCTTGGCGGCTAGCGGGAAGTGCCTCTCAGGTGAGCAGTACGTC.

This clone was seen a handful of times. Other DNA sequences within the sample encode an identical CDR3. This chain connects TRBV18 to TRBJ1-1; 7 bases are a match to TRBD1. Per the germline V gene, CDR1 is KGHSH and CDR2 is LQKENI. The V segment lost 6 bases and the J segment 2 bases; nucleotides outside the gene matches: 3. This CDR3 spans 13 amino acids. This CDR3 reads CASSQGGNTEAFF. In DNA, the CDR3 is TGTGCCAGCTCCCAGGGGGGAAACACTGAAGCTTTCTTT. Full variable domain (remainder filled in from reference TRBV18 and TRBJ1-1): NAGVMQNPRHLVRRRGQEARLRCSPMKGHSHVYWYRQLPEEGLKFMVYLQKENIIDESGMPKERFSAEFPKEGPSILRIQQVVRGDSAAYFCASSQGGNTEAFFGQGTRLTVV.

The V and J genes are TRBV4-1 and TRBJ2-3, with a possible D match to TRBD1 (6 bases). CDR3 length: 16 residues. Germline assignment: CDR1 MGHRA and CDR2 YSYEKL. V was trimmed by 1 base and J by 3 bases, leaving 14 bases between them. The CDR3 nucleotides are TGCGCCAGCAGCCAAGGGTTAGGGACACTAACAGATACGCAGTATTTT. Translated, it gives CASSQGLGTLTDTQYF.

V gene TRBV9 combines with J gene TRBJ2-3; weak D call: TRBD2 (6 bases). Between the trimmed V and J ends, which lost 3 bases and 2 bases, there was a span of 22 bases. There are 18 residues in the CDR3. Germline V gene lookup returns CDR1 SGDLS and CDR2 YYNGEE. The CDR3 DNA is TGTGCCAGCAGCGCCAGGAACGTATCTAGCGCCTACACAGATACGCAGTATTTT. It encodes CASSARNVSSAYTDTQYF.

This clone was observed a handful of times. The rearrangement joins TRBV18 to TRBJ2-7, with D maybe TRBD2 (5 bases). Per germline, CDR1 KGHSH and CDR2 LQKENI. V was trimmed by 2 bases and J by 3 bases, leaving 17 bases between them. The CDR3 contains 16 residues. The CDR3 sequence is CASSPSDLAESYEQYF. For the CDR3, the DNA is TGTGCCAGCTCACCAAGCGATCTAGCAGAGAGCTACGAGCAGTACTTC.

The table lists this clone with a few counts. The V call is TRBV18, the J call TRBJ2-1, with TRBD2 identical over 9 bases. There are 16 residues in the CDR3. V lost 4 bases, J lost 1 base, and 5 bases stayed unmatched. Germline V lookup: CDR1 KGHSH, CDR2 LQKENI. The CDR3 sequence: CASSLSLAGSYNEQFF. The CDR3 DNA reads TGTGCCAGCTCACTCTCCCTAGCGGGGTCCTACAATGAGCAGTTCTTC.

This clone came up a few times. The rearrangement uses TRBV18 and TRBJ2-3; D is uncertain. The CDR3 has 15 residues. V lost 0 bases, J lost 6 bases, and 13 bases lay in between. The germline V gene encodes CDR1 KGHSH and CDR2 LQKENI. CDR3 residues: CASSPPSGGRDTQYF. In nucleotides, the CDR3 is TGTGCCAGCTCACCACCGTCGGGTGGTAGGGATACGCAGTATTTT.